This T cell receptor (beta chain) emerged from a study of tumor-infiltrating lymphocytes in primary liver carcinoma. Study context: Sequenced samples came back with roughly 3.5 to 7.5 million productive TCRbeta reads, and the counts looked alike across tissue types.

General observations from the study: Only about 8-24% of top clones spanned all five tumor regions.

It was from 20-30 mg of unsorted bulk tissue that RNA and DNA were co-extracted. A constant-region primer primed TCR beta cDNA synthesis from about 530 ng of total RNA. Libraries covering TCR beta were generated through three nested multiplex PCR rounds (using a slightly modified ARM-PCR). Amplification in the first two PCR rounds was performed using TRBV1-TRBV30 forward primers and a C-beta reverse primer for 9 to 11 cycles each. TCRdb called the multiplex PCR reads again in MiXCR, with one record for every CDR3 protein. The sample carries under 130,000 distinct CDR3 sequences, roughly 85% recorded once. The germline CDR1 and CDR2 sequences are LNHDA and SQIVND (reference sequence). This CDR3 has 15 residues. Trimming stripped 5 bases from V and 8 bases from J, with 19 bases between. In regard to this clonotype: Its antigen remains unidentified.

This TCR came from a man aged 40-55 years with primary liver carcinoma and hepatitis B virus infection. This chain uses TRBV19 with TRBJ2-1, with a possible D match to TRBD1 (5 bases). Sequenced sample: liver tumor tissue from sampling region 3. The subset: tumor region T3, left-lateral pole. CDR3 region: CASSSVTVATHEQFF. In DNA, the CDR3 is TGTGCCAGTAGTTCCGTGACAGTGGCTACTCATGAGCAGTTCTTC.